The 22 T cell receptor beta chains in this list originate from one sample, sequenced in a study of CD8+ T cells in alopecia areata. Sequencing used cDNA as its template, made by extracting RNA and reverse transcribing it. TCRdb's table, derived via immunoSEQ multiplex PCR, lists solely in-frame clones and lacks some. The record shows about 270,000 clones for this sample, with no singletons present. CD4, CD8alpha, NKG2D, NKG2ACE and other markers guided sorting of pooled cutaneous lymph node cells. Sequenced material: CD4+ T cells sorted from a lymph node. These TCRs come from a C3H/HeJ mouse with alopecia areata. Strain haplotype at MHC: H2-k.

This clone was seen a handful of times. Each gene name is a mouse one. Read coverage stops 4 residues before the CDR3 terminus; the germline J gene supplies the remainder. The chain combines TRBV13-3 with TRBJ1-1, with 7 bases aligning to TRBD1. The junction had 4 bases not matched to a gene; V was cut back by 2 bases and J by 0 bases. CDR1 is NNHDY, CDR2 SYVADS, per germline. The CDR3 is 15 residues long. CDR3 DNA (partial): TGTGCCAGCAGTGAGCGGGACAGCCCAAACACA. Amino acid sequence: CASSERDSPNT. The full CDR3 protein is CASSERDSPNTEVFF.

This clone was found a few times. Genes here carry mouse names. The read falls 4 residues short of the CDR3 end, and the missing part is taken from the germline J gene. The chain couples TRBV13-3 to TRBJ2-3, with 9 bases lining up with TRBD1. The J segment lost 0 bases and the V segment lost 0 bases, leaving 2 bases of the junction unmatched. The length of the CDR3 is 16 residues. Germline CDR1 is NNHDY and CDR2 is SYVADS. The DNA read from the CDR3 is TGTGCCAGCAGTGATGTACAGGGGGCGAGTGCAGAA. It codes for CASSDVQGASAE. The entire CDR3 protein reads CASSDVQGASAETLYF.

There are a few counts of this clone. The gene symbols are mouse symbols. Read coverage stops 4 residues before the CDR3 terminus; the germline J gene supplies the remainder. The chain links TRBV13-1 to TRBJ2-3; D may be TRBD2 (5 bases). This CDR3 region has 14 residues. Deletions cut 2 bases from V and 0 bases from J, with 7 bases between. Germline V gene sequence: CDR1 NSHNY, CDR2 SYGAGN. The covered CDR3 bases are TGTGCCAGCAGTGACTGGGATAGTGCAGAA. This sequence encodes CASSDWDSAE. The whole CDR3 protein is CASSDWDSAETLYF.

Many counts were recorded for this clone. Here the gene names and germline are mouse. Read data end 4 residues before the CDR3 end; the end is taken from the germline J gene. Other DNA sequences within the sample encode an identical CDR3. The chain employs TRBV17 and TRBJ2-7; 8 positions match TRBD2. The J segment lost 0 bases and the V segment lost 3 bases, leaving 4 bases of the junction unmatched. Germline lookup yields CDR1 MNHDT and CDR2 YYDKIL. The CDR3 covers 15 residues. The sequenced CDR3 bases are TGTGCTAGCAGTAGGAACTGGGGGAGCTCCTAT. Protein product: CASSRNWGSSY. The entire CDR3 reads CASSRNWGSSYEQYF.

This clone was seen more than once but under ten times. Germline and genes here are mouse. The CDR3 end is not reached by the read, which stops 4 residues before it; the germline J gene fills it in. Other DNA sequences in this sample translate to the same CDR3. This chain links TRBV5 with TRBJ2-2; D possibly corresponds to TRBD1 (5 bases). The V end was cut by 4 bases, the J end by 2 bases, with 5 bases between. The CDR3 extends over 13 amino acids. Germline V lookup: CDR1 LGHNA, CDR2 YNLKQL (reference sequence). Partial CDR3 DNA: TGTGCCAGCAGCCCAGGGAACACCGGG. Translating it yields CASSPGNTG. The whole CDR3 reads CASSPGNTGQLYF.

This clone was observed a handful of times. Gene labels here are mouse ones. Read data end 4 residues before the CDR3 end; the end is taken from the germline J gene. The chain links TRBV13-1 to TRBJ2-4; TRBD1 might be the D (6 bases). The CDR3 is 15 amino acids. Trimming stripped 3 bases from V and 0 bases from J, with 11 bases between. Germline CDR1 reads NSHNY; CDR2 reads SYGAGN. The covered CDR3 bases are TGTGCCAGCAGTGGAGGACAGTATAGTCAAAAC. This translates into CASSGGQYSQN. The full CDR3 is CASSGGQYSQNTLYF.

This clone was seen only a few times. Gene names follow the mouse nomenclature. The read falls 3 residues short of the CDR3 end, and the missing part is taken from the germline J gene. The genes are TRBV31 and TRBJ1-6; possibly TRBD1 for D (6 bases). TRBJ1-6 is marked as an open reading frame, function uncertain. With 3 bases removed from V and 5 bases from J, the gap between germline ends came to 11 bases. Germline values: CDR1 GKSSPN, CDR2 SITVG. The CDR3 consists of 14 residues. Partial CDR3 DNA: TGTGCCTGGAGACAGGGAGAGAATAATTCGCCC. Translated: CAWRQGENNSP. The full CDR3 protein reads CAWRQGENNSPLYF.

This clone was counted between two and nine times. Gene names and germline refer to mouse. The observed sequence ends 4 residues before the CDR3 terminus, with the missing tail filled in from the germline J gene. This sample includes further DNA sequences coding for the same CDR3. The rearrangement links TRBV19 to TRBJ1-1, with D perhaps TRBD1 (6 bases). The CDR3 runs 14 residues. The V gene's germline CDR1 is FNHDT and CDR2 SITEND (reference sequence). The CDR3 loop reads CASSPGLGGREVFF. The part of the CDR3 DNA that was read is TGTGCCAGCAGCCCGGGACTGGGGGGGCGA.

This clone has only a few counts. The gene symbols are mouse symbols. The read ends 4 residues shy of where the CDR3 ends; the end is completed using the germline J gene. V usage is TRBV13-3 and J usage is TRBJ2-7, with TRBD2 matching 8 bases. This CDR3 spans 14 amino acids. Germline CDR1 reads NNHDY; CDR2 reads SYVADS. The part of the CDR3 DNA that was read is TGTGCCAGCAGTGATGCTGGGGGGTGGTAT. This sequence encodes CASSDAGGWY. The CDR3 in its entirety is CASSDAGGWYEQYF.

Points on this clone: The gene names given are mouse names. The sequence runs out 4 residues before the end of the CDR3; the remainder is reconstructed from the germline J gene. The rearrangement joins TRBV5 to TRBJ2-1, with a possible D match to TRBD2 (6 bases). The CDR3 spans 18 residues. Germline-derived CDR1 and CDR2 are LGHNA and YNLKQL (reference sequence). V was trimmed by 0 bases and J by 3 bases, leaving 18 bases between them. CDR3 region: CASSQDSGTLGSYAEQFF. Partial CDR3 DNA: TGTGCCAGCAGCCAAGACTCCGGGACCCTGGGGTCCTATGCT.

As for this clone: Genes and germline are mouse. The same CDR3 arises from other DNA sequences in this sample as well. CDR3 DNA (partial): TGTGCCTGGAGAGGGACAGGGGGAAACACCGGG. Protein sequence: CAWRGTGGNTG. In full, the CDR3 is CAWRGTGGNTGQLYF. The chain uses TRBV31 and TRBJ2-2; 11 bases agree with TRBD1. The read ends 4 residues early relative to the CDR3; the germline J gene fills the gap. There are 15 residues in the CDR3. Trimming took 3 bases from V and 1 from J; bases not matched to a gene: 1. Germline V gene sequence: CDR1 GKSSPN, CDR2 SITVG.

This clone showed up just a few times. Mouse germline and gene names are used. The read ends 4 residues early relative to the CDR3; the germline J gene fills the gap. The same CDR3 can be traced to other DNA sequences in this sample. The chain is built from TRBV13-1 and TRBJ2-1; 11 nucleotides align to TRBD2. V dropped 4 bases and J dropped 3; count of bases not matched to a gene: 3. The CDR3 runs to 15 residues. Germline lookup yields CDR1 NSHNY and CDR2 SYGAGN. CDR3 sequence reads: CASSSGTGGYAEQFF. The CDR3 bases that were read are TGTGCCAGCAGTTCCGGGACTGGGGGCTATGCT.

Only a few counts were recorded for this clone. The germline and genes are mouse ones. The CDR3 end falls 4 residues outside the read, so it is completed with the germline J gene. The chain links TRBV19 to TRBJ2-2; no firm D call. In germline, CDR1 is FNHDT, CDR2 SITEND (reference sequence). The CDR3 is 14 amino acids. The V and J ends lost 4 bases and 0 bases respectively, with 7 bases between them. The sequenced part of the CDR3 DNA is TGTGCCAGCAGTCCCAAAACAAACACCGGG. It specifies CASSPKTNTG. The CDR3 in full is CASSPKTNTGQLYF.

To note about this clone: Any gene name here is a mouse gene name. The read terminates 4 residues ahead of where the CDR3 ends, so the germline J gene completes it. Additional DNA sequences in this sample encode the identical CDR3. The V call is TRBV1, the J call TRBJ2-4; possible D gene TRBD2, 7 bases. The V and J ends lost 1 base and 0 bases respectively, with 8 bases between them. The CDR3 has 15 amino acids. Looked up from germline, CDR1 is NSQYPW and CDR2 is LRSPGD (reference sequence). The sequenced part of the CDR3 DNA is TGCACCTGCAGTGCAGGGGGGGCTAGTCAAAAC. Encoded protein: CTCSAGGASQN. From start to end, the CDR3 is CTCSAGGASQNTLYF.

This clone appeared many times. Here the gene names and germline are mouse. The read stops 4 residues short of the end of the CDR3; the missing end is completed from the germline J gene. This sample includes further DNA sequences coding for the same CDR3. The chain couples TRBV19 to TRBJ2-5, with D uncertain. There are 11 residues in the CDR3. Germline V gives CDR1 FNHDT, CDR2 SITEND (reference sequence). The CDR3 bases that were read are TGTGCCAGCAGTATGGGGGAC. Residues: CASSMGD. From start to end, the CDR3 is CASSMGDTQYF.

This clone was picked up a small number of times. Gene labels here are mouse ones. The CDR3 spells CASTKQGLGAETLYF. Partial CDR3 DNA: TGTGCCAGCACAAAACAGGGGTTGGGTGCAGAA. The J gene is TRBJ2-3, the V gene TRBV19, with 7 bases aligning to TRBD1. The CDR3 extends 4 residues past the end of the read, so its final part is completed from the germline J gene. V trimming: 6 bases; J trimming: 1 base; junction bases outside the gene matches: 8. Germline V lookup: CDR1 FNHDT, CDR2 SITEND (reference sequence). CDR3 length equals 15 residues.

For this clone: The germline and genes are mouse ones. The DNA ends 4 residues before the CDR3 does, and the rest of the CDR3 is filled in from the germline J gene. The chain carries TRBV13-2 and TRBJ2-1; 8 bases are shared with TRBD2. Germline V gene lookup returns CDR1 NNHNN and CDR2 SYGAGS (reference sequence). The CDR3 is made up of 17 amino acids. The CDR3 loop is CASGDAWGAGAGTEQFF. The part of the CDR3 DNA that was read is TGTGCCAGCGGTGATGCCTGGGGGGCAGGGGCGGGAACT.

This clone has at least ten counts. Gene and germline names: mouse. The read gets to within 4 residues of the CDR3 end, and the germline J gene fills in the rest. The rearrangement links TRBV13-1 to TRBJ2-7; TRBD2 aligns across 10 bases. The CDR3 extends over 14 amino acids. In germline, CDR1 is NSHNY, CDR2 SYGAGN. The CDR3 region is CASSDPGLGYEQYF. CDR3 DNA, as far as it was read: TGTGCCAGCAGTGATCCGGGACTGGGGTAT.

As regards this clone: Any gene name here is a mouse gene name. Read data end 4 residues before the CDR3 end; the end is taken from the germline J gene. The V gene is TRBV13-3, the J gene TRBJ2-5; 11 bases are shared with TRBD2. Germline CDR1 reads NNHDY; CDR2 reads SYVADS. The length of the CDR3 is 15 residues. This CDR3 reads CASSDDWGGDDTQYF. CDR3 DNA, as far as it was read: TGTGCCAGCAGTGATGACTGGGGGGGCGACGAC.

This clone was seen more than once but under ten times. Mouse germline and gene names are used. The CDR3 end falls 4 residues outside the read, so it is completed with the germline J gene. The chain uses TRBV1 and TRBJ1-1; TRBD1 matches at 9 bases. Trimming cost V 3 bases and J 1 base; bases outside gene matches: 12. The CDR3 spans 18 residues. The germline V gene has CDR1 NSQYPW and CDR2 LRSPGD (reference sequence). This CDR3 is CTCSAAFPGTGMNTEVFF. The part of the CDR3 DNA that was read is TGCACCTGCAGTGCCGCCTTCCCCGGGACAGGGATGAACACA.

This clone was seen a handful of times. Germline and genes here are mouse. The CDR3 end falls 4 residues outside the read, so it is completed with the germline J gene. The chain recombines TRBV19 with TRBJ1-2, with D tentatively TRBD1 (6 bases). The CDR3 sequence is 15 residues long. Germline CDR1 FNHDT, CDR2 SITEND (reference sequence). This chain's CDR3 is CASSIIEGQTLDYTF. CDR3 bases read: TGTGCCAGCAGTATCATAGAGGGACAAACCCTC.

Regarding this clone: The germline and genes are mouse ones. The read finishes 3 residues shy of the CDR3 end, and the germline J gene is used to complete it. Other DNA sequences of this sample code for an identical CDR3. J is TRBJ1-6 and V is TRBV5; 8 bases agree with TRBD1. TRBJ1-6 is classed as an ORF, of uncertain function. The germline gives CDR1 LGHNA, CDR2 YNLKQL (reference sequence). Trimming removed 0 bases from V and 2 bases from J; junction bases left unmatched: 0. The CDR3 length is 16 residues. CDR3 DNA (partial): TGTGCCAGCAGCCAAGAGACAGGGGCCTATAATTCGCCC. As protein: CASSQETGAYNSP. The CDR3 as a whole reads CASSQETGAYNSPLYF.